This TCR beta chain was sequenced during a study of blood T cell repertoires in COVID-19. The wider study: Nucleic acid was either cDNA or gDNA, and it came from T cells, B-cell-depleted T cells, or PBMCs.

This table comes from immunoSEQ multiplex PCR, and its TCRdb copy is limited to in-frame clones, with some not included. The sample contains 200,000 to 250,000 clones, 80% to 85% of which appear only once. Sample: peripheral blood. The receptor was isolated from a woman older than 75 with active or convalescent COVID-19.

The CDR3 protein is CASSPPGQPEQYF. In nucleotides, the CDR3 is TGTGCCAGCTCACCACCGGGACAGCCAGAGCAGTACTTC. The chain has TRBV18 and TRBJ2-7; 7 positions match TRBD1. The CDR3 totals 13 residues. The V gene's germline CDR1 is KGHSH and CDR2 LQKENI. V was pared by 0 bases and J by 7 bases, with 3 bases of the junction left unmatched.